The 32 T cell receptor beta chains listed next were all sequenced from one sample in a study of T cell repertoires in cytomegalovirus infection. TCRdb analysed the reads with MiXCR anew, one entry per CDR3 protein. The sample carries roughly 320,000 distinct CDR3 sequences, about a tenth recorded once. Sequenced input: PBMCs. The receptors here all came from a human donor in good health (CMV status not recorded). Some clones in this sample may be carry-over from other donors' samples.

This clonotype has just a few counts. This chain connects TRBV7-9 to TRBJ2-2; D call uncertain. V was pared by 2 bases and J by 9 bases, with 7 bases between. This CDR3 contains 12 residues. CDR1 is SEHNR, CDR2 FQNEAQ, per germline (reference sequence). CDR3 protein: CASSLIRRELFF. In nucleotides, the CDR3 is TGTGCCAGCAGCTTAATACGAAGGGAGCTGTTTTTT.

V is TRBV5-1 and J is TRBJ1-2; weak D call: TRBD1 (5 bases). CDR3 length: 14 residues. V was cut by 3 bases and J by 1 base, with 10 bases left in between. Looked up from germline, CDR1 is SGHRS and CDR2 is YFSETQ. The CDR3 is CASSYQTVNYGYTF. The DNA of the CDR3 is TGCGCCAGCAGCTACCAGACAGTTAACTATGGCTACACCTTC.

This chain joins TRBV20-1 and TRBJ2-5; 10 bases are a match to TRBD1. The germline gives CDR1 DFQATT, CDR2 SNEGSKA (reference sequence). This CDR3 comprises 16 residues. V lost 1 base, J lost 4 bases, and 9 bases stayed unmatched. The chain's CDR3 is CSARGSGTGERETQYF. DNA of the CDR3: TGCAGTGCTAGAGGTTCCGGGACAGGGGAAAGAGAGACCCAGTACTTC.

This clonotype came up a few times. The gene calls are TRBV12-3 or TRBV12-4 and TRBJ2-3; TRBD1 agrees at 8 bases. This CDR3 has 14 residues. With V trimmed by 2 bases and J by 3 bases, 1 base remained unmatched. CDR3 residues: CASSLNRGTDTQYF. The DNA of the CDR3 is TGTGCCAGCAGTTTAAACAGGGGGACAGATACGCAGTATTTT.

This clonotype showed up many times. The rearrangement uses TRBV27 and TRBJ2-7; no definite D call. Looked up from germline, CDR1 is MNHEY and CDR2 is SMNVEV (reference sequence). CDR3 size: 12 residues. V was trimmed by 2 bases and J by 3 bases, leaving 5 bases between them. In DNA form, the CDR3 reads TGTGCCAGCAGTTTAAAAGGCTACGAGCAGTACTTC. Amino acid sequence: CASSLKGYEQYF.

This clonotype was found many times. V usage is TRBV7-2 and J usage is TRBJ2-5; D unclear. The CDR3 has 14 amino acids. Germline V gives CDR1 SGHTA, CDR2 FQGNSA. Trimming took 1 base from V and 5 from J, leaving 11 bases between them. CDR3 region: CASSLGSLGETQYF. The CDR3 DNA reads TGTGCCAGCAGCTTAGGCTCGCTTGGGGAGACCCAGTACTTC.

This clonotype occurred many times. The chain uses TRBV12-3 or TRBV12-4 and TRBJ2-7; D uncertain. The CDR3 has 13 amino acids. V shed 6 bases and J shed 0 bases, with 9 bases lying between them. As DNA, the CDR3 is TGTGCCAGCAGCCCGACTGTCTCCTACGAGCAGTACTTC. This gives the protein CASSPTVSYEQYF.

This clonotype has just a few counts. The CDR3 region has the DNA TGTGCCAGCAGCTCAACAGGATCCGAGCAGTACGTC. It codes for CASSSTGSEQYV. The chain combines TRBV13 with TRBJ2-7, with D possibly being TRBD1 (5 bases). V was cut by 4 bases and J by 6 bases, with 10 bases left in between. Germline CDR1 is PRHDT and CDR2 is FYEKMQ (reference sequence). This CDR3 has 12 amino acids.

This clonotype was observed many times. The V call is TRBV7-8, the J call TRBJ1-5, with D possibly matching TRBD1 (5 bases). Germline loops: CDR1 SGHVS, CDR2 FQNEAQ. CDR3 length: 15 residues. V was shortened by 1 base and J by 2 bases, with 9 bases between the two germline ends. CDR3 loop: CASSLGMGGNQPQHF. CDR3 coding DNA: TGTGCCAGCAGCTTAGGGATGGGGGGCAATCAGCCCCAGCATTTT.

This clonotype was seen ten or more times. The chain employs TRBV28 and TRBJ2-3, with D unclear. Trimming removed 8 bases from V and 1 base from J, with 22 bases in between. Per germline, CDR1 MDHEN and CDR2 SYDVKM. There are 17 residues in the CDR3. In DNA form, the CDR3 reads TGTGCCAGCCTACTCCCAACCAGGCCTGGTGGCACAGATACGCAGTATTTT. This translates into CASLLPTRPGGTDTQYF.

The table lists this clonotype with many counts. The chain has TRBV7-3 and TRBJ2-2; the match to TRBD2 covers 8 bases. Trimming took 4 bases from V and 5 from J; bases not matched to a gene: 6. The CDR3 runs 15 residues. Germline V CDR1 and CDR2: SGHTA, FQGTGA. CDR3 residues: CASSSRTGGTGELFF. In nucleotides, the CDR3 is TGTGCCAGCAGCTCCCGGACGGGGGGGACCGGGGAGCTGTTTTTT.

V and J are TRBV11-3 and TRBJ2-2; TRBD1 matches 9 bases. Per germline, CDR1 SGHNT and CDR2 YENEEA. After removal of 1 base from V and 6 bases from J, the junction contained 3 bases not matched to a gene. The CDR3 extends over 15 amino acids. CDR3 nucleotide sequence: TGTGCCAGCAGCTTAGTGGGACAGGGTGCCGGGGAGCTGTTTTTT. It codes for CASSLVGQGAGELFF.

This clonotype has a count of ten or more. The chain combines TRBV28 with TRBJ1-5; the match to TRBD1 covers 10 bases. V lost 6 bases and J lost 8; bases outside the gene matches: 19. The CDR3 is 18 residues long. Germline V CDR1 and CDR2: MDHEN, SYDVKM. The CDR3, as DNA: TGTGCCAGCAGAGGGGGGACAGGGGCTTCGGCGGGGGGGAAGCCCCAGCATTTT. Its protein is CASRGGTGASAGGKPQHF.

The chain combines TRBV20-1 with TRBJ2-2, with 11 bases aligning to TRBD2. The CDR3 sequence is 15 residues long. V lost 0 bases, J lost 6 bases, and 3 bases stayed unmatched. Germline V lookup: CDR1 DFQATT, CDR2 SNEGSKA (reference sequence). CDR3: CSARDASGGPGELFF. For the CDR3, the DNA is TGCAGTGCTAGAGATGCTAGCGGGGGGCCCGGGGAGCTGTTTTTT.

This clonotype was detected ten times or more. The chain employs TRBV12-3 or TRBV12-4 and TRBJ1-2, with a weak D call TRBD1 (5 bases). The CDR3 is 12 amino acids. The ends were cut back, 4 bases at V and 8 bases at J, with 11 bases in the middle. CDR3 in amino acids: CASSSRGVGYTF. CDR3 in DNA: TGTGCCAGCAGTTCTCGGGGCGTGGGCTACACCTTC.

This clonotype was counted at least ten times. This chain connects TRBV7-2 to TRBJ1-2; no definite D call. The germline CDR1 and CDR2 sequences are SGHTA and FQGNSA. The CDR3 extends over 14 amino acids. V shed 0 bases and J shed 3 bases, with 8 bases lying between them. CDR3 amino acids: CASSLAGTDYGYTF. The CDR3 DNA sequence: TGTGCCAGCAGCTTAGCAGGAACAGACTATGGCTACACCTTC.

The chain couples TRBV5-8 to TRBJ2-1, with D hard to call. Per the germline V gene, CDR1 is SGHTS and CDR2 is YDEGEE. V lost 0 bases and J lost 2, with 9 bases in between. The CDR3 consists of 15 residues. CDR3 nucleotides: TGTGCCAGCAGCTTGGGGTCCGCCACCTACAATGAGCAGTTCTTC. Translated, it gives CASSLGSATYNEQFF.

In this sample, this clonotype turned up many times. This rearrangement joins TRBV5-6 to TRBJ1-1, with a possible D match to TRBD1 (6 bases). The CDR3 loop spans 15 amino acids. CDR1 is SGHDT, CDR2 YYEEEE, per germline. The V end lost 2 bases, the J end lost 1 base, and 12 bases lay between the germline ends. CDR3 region: CASSLSGDTNTEAFF. The CDR3 DNA reads TGTGCCAGCAGCTTATCAGGGGATACGAACACTGAAGCTTTCTTT. The full variable domain, in which reference TRBV5-6 and TRBJ1-1 provide the parts outside the CDR3, is DAGVTQSPTHLIKTRGQQVTLRCSPKSGHDTVSWYQQALGQGPQFIFQYYEEEERQRGNFPDRFSGHQFPNYSSELNVNALLLGDSALYLCASSLSGDTNTEAFFGQGTRLTVV.

The chain has TRBV29-1 and TRBJ2-1, with D perhaps matching TRBD1 (6 bases). The CDR3 is 13 amino acids. Per germline, CDR1 SQVTM and CDR2 ANQGSEA. The V gene lost 5 bases and the J gene lost 6 bases, with 14 bases spanning the gap. The CDR3 DNA is TGCAGCGTTCACCACGGACAGACCAATGAGCAGTTCTTC. Translation: CSVHHGQTNEQFF.

This clonotype was found many times. The J gene is TRBJ1-1, the V gene TRBV6-2 or TRBV6-3, with no clear D. V lost 4 bases and J lost 7, with 16 bases in between. This CDR3 comprises 14 residues. CDR1 is MNHEY and CDR2 is SVGEGT in the germline V gene. The CDR3 loop reads CASSLGGRRLEAFF. The CDR3 DNA sequence: TGTGCCAGCAGTTTAGGCGGCAGGCGACTTGAAGCTTTCTTT.

This clonotype was observed many times. V and J are TRBV20-1 and TRBJ2-1, with a possible D match to TRBD1 (7 bases). The CDR3 has 14 residues. Trimming pared 1 base from V and 2 bases from J, leaving 9 bases between. Per the germline V gene, CDR1 is DFQATT and CDR2 is SNEGSKA (reference sequence). The CDR3 DNA is TGCAGTGCTAGAGGGAGGGGGCCCTACAATGAGCAGTTCTTC. Its translation is CSARGRGPYNEQFF.

There are many counts of this clonotype. The chain combines TRBV7-2 with TRBJ2-1; possibly TRBD1 or TRBD2 for D (6 bases each). V was trimmed by 6 bases and J by 9 bases, leaving 15 bases between them. CDR1 is SGHTA and CDR2 is FQGNSA in the germline V gene. The CDR3 contains 13 residues. DNA for the CDR3: TGTGCCAGCAGATGGGGGGCGGTACGTGAGCAGTTCTTC. Amino acid sequence: CASRWGAVREQFF.

This clonotype was seen more than once but under ten times. The genes are TRBV7-9 and TRBJ1-5, with 9 bases matching TRBD1. The germline V gene encodes CDR1 SEHNR and CDR2 FQNEAQ (reference sequence). After removal of 5 bases from V and 10 bases from J, the junction contained 18 bases not matched to a gene. This CDR3 region has 17 residues. This CDR3 reads CASSPRLGQGSVGPQHF. In nucleotides, the CDR3 is TGTGCCAGCAGCCCGAGGTTGGGACAGGGCTCCGTGGGCCCCCAGCATTTT.

To note about this clonotype: This sequence may be a read error, since a much larger clone differs from it by one base. The J gene is TRBJ2-1, the V gene TRBV29-1, with D unresolved. The length of the CDR3 is 11 residues. Per germline, CDR1 SQVTM and CDR2 ANQGSEA. CDR3 sequence: CGVDAINEQFF. CDR3 sequence (DNA): TGCGGCGTTGATGCAATCAATGAGCAGTTCTTC.

This clonotype was seen repeatedly, ten times or more. The V gene is TRBV6-1, the J gene TRBJ1-1; no clear D gene. V was clipped by 7 bases and J by 5 bases, with 14 bases between them. Germline lookup yields CDR1 MNHNS and CDR2 SASEGT. The CDR3 is 13 amino acids. The CDR3 DNA reads TGTGCCAGCAACCAGCCCCCGGGGACTGAAGCTTTCTTT. Translating gives CASNQPPGTEAFF.

The chain combines TRBV24-1 with TRBJ2-1; TRBD2 is a possible D gene (6 bases). Trimming cost V 0 bases and J 4 bases, with 6 bases left between them. This CDR3 contains 14 residues. Germline values: CDR1 KGHDR, CDR2 SFDVKD. DNA for the CDR3: TGTGCCACCAGTGATTTGAGCGGGTACAATGAGCAGTTCTTC. Its protein is CATSDLSGYNEQFF.

This clonotype was counted many times. The chain combines TRBV28 with TRBJ1-5; D gene ambiguous. The germline V gene has CDR1 MDHEN and CDR2 SYDVKM. The CDR3 runs 15 residues. V lost 2 bases to trimming and J lost 5 bases, with 13 bases between them. As DNA, the CDR3 is TGTGCCAGCAGTTTACTTTCGCAAGGGTATCAGCCCCAGCATTTT. Encoded protein: CASSLLSQGYQPQHF.

This clonotype was observed at least ten times. The chain employs TRBV28 and TRBJ1-4; the D gene is possibly TRBD1 (5 bases). Per germline, CDR1 MDHEN and CDR2 SYDVKM. V gave up 6 bases and J gave up 0 bases, with 8 bases separating them. This CDR3 has 14 amino acids. CDR3 sequence (DNA): TGTGCCAGCAGCGGGGGGTCAACTAATGAAAAACTGTTTTTT. This gives the protein CASSGGSTNEKLFF.

The table lists this clonotype with many counts. V is TRBV12-3 or TRBV12-4 and J is TRBJ2-5, with D perhaps TRBD1 (6 bases). The CDR3 runs to 12 residues. Trimming pared 5 bases from V and 12 bases from J, leaving 16 bases between. This CDR3 is CASSPYTGWEYF. DNA for the CDR3: TGTGCCAGCAGTCCCTATACAGGGTGGGAGTACTTC.

This clonotype was counted at least ten times. V usage is TRBV7-2 and J usage is TRBJ2-1, with 8 bases lining up with TRBD2. In germline, CDR1 is SGHTA, CDR2 FQGNSA. Trimming took 5 bases from V and 5 from J; bases not matched to a gene: 8. CDR3 size: 15 residues. The chain's CDR3 is CASSGASGLHNEQFF. The CDR3 DNA reads TGTGCCAGCAGCGGAGCTAGCGGGTTACACAATGAGCAGTTCTTC.

This clonotype was counted only a few times. The chain joins TRBV12-3 or TRBV12-4 to TRBJ2-5; D gene unclear. V shed 5 bases and J shed 2 bases, with 12 bases lying between them. The CDR3 consists of 14 residues. CDR3 in amino acids: CASSGEISQETQYF. The CDR3, as DNA: TGTGCCAGCAGTGGGGAAATTTCGCAAGAGACCCAGTACTTC.

The V call is TRBV3-1, the J call TRBJ1-2; no reliable D call. Between the trimmed V and J ends, which lost 0 bases and 8 bases, there was a span of 4 bases. The CDR3 is 11 residues long. Germline values: CDR1 LGHDT, CDR2 YNNKEL (reference sequence). DNA of the CDR3: TGTGCCAGCAGCCAAGATCGGGGCTACACCTTC. The encoded protein is CASSQDRGYTF.